Following are 2 T cell receptor beta chains from one sample sequenced in a study of T-cell reconstitution after alpha-beta-depleted transplantation in children (dated by TCRdb to 2016 to 2017). Library preparation used PCR. The run used an Illumina HiSeq 2500. TCR library preparation used molecular barcoding, with unique molecular identifiers applied to normalize quantification of the TCRbeta repertoire. TCRdb applied fastp at Q25 and MiXCR to the public reads, then kept only in-frame beta chains. Identical CDR3 protein sequences are pooled into one entry, listed with their most common genes and DNA. The sample profile shows approximately 590,000 distinct CDR3 sequences; about 11% of them were found once. The top ten clones comprise about 4.3% of the sample. This material consisted of PBMCs from the stem cell graft donor, taken from the stem cell graft. The receptors were gathered from a human donor who donated a stem cell graft to a child with acute myeloid leukemia.

The V gene is TRBV11-2, the J gene TRBJ2-1; 14 bases map to TRBD2. CDR1 and CDR2 (germline): SGHAT, FQNNGV. The CDR3 is made up of 18 amino acids. J was trimmed by 6 bases and V by 5 bases; bases with no gene match: 12. CDR3: CASSTGLAGEPRANEQFF. The CDR3 region has the DNA TGTGCCAGCAGCACGGGACTAGCGGGAGAGCCCCGGGCCAATGAGCAGTTCTTC. The complete variable domain, with remaining parts taken from reference TRBV11-2 and TRBJ2-1, reads EAGVAQSPRYKIIEKRQSVAFWCNPISGHATLYWYQQILGQGPKLLIQFQNNGVVDDSQLPKDRFSAERLKGVDSTLKIQPAKLEDSAVYLCASSTGLAGEPRANEQFFGPGTRLTVL.

This clonotype has a handful of counts. The V gene is TRBV10-3, the J gene TRBJ1-5; 9 positions agree with TRBD1. The CDR3 covers 16 residues. CDR1 and CDR2 from the germline V gene are ENHRY and SYGVKD. The V gene end was trimmed by 4 bases and the J gene end by 7 bases; junction bases not matched to a gene: 11. DNA for the CDR3: TGTGCCATCAGTGTCGACGGGACAGGGTTGGAACAGCCCCAGCATTTT. It translates to CAISVDGTGLEQPQHF.